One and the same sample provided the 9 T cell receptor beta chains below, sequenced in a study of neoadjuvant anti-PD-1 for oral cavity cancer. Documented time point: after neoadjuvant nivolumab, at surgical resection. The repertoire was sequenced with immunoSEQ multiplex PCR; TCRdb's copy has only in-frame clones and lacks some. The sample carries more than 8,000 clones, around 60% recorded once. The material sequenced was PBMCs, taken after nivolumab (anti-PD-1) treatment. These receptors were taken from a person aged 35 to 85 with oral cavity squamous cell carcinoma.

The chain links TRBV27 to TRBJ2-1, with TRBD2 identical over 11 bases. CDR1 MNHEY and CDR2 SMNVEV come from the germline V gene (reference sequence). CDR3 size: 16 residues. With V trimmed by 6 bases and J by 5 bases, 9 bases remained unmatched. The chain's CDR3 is CASRLTGTSGNNEQFF. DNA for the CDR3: TGTGCCAGCAGACTCACCGGGACTAGCGGCAACAATGAGCAGTTCTTC.

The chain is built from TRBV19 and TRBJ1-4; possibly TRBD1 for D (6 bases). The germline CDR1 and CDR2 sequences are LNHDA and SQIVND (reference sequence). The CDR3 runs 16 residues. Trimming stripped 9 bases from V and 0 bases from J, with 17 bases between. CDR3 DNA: TGTGCCAGCCAGGGGAGAGAAAGAGCAACTAATGAAAAACTGTTTTTT. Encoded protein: CASQGRERATNEKLFF.

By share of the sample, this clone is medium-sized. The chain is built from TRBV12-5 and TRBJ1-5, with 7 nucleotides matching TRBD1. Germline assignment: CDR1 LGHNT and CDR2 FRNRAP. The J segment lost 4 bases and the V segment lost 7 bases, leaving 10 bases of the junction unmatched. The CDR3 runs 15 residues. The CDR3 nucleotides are TGTGCTAGTGCCGAGACAGGGTTGGGGAATCAGCCCCAGCATTTT. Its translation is CASAETGLGNQPQHF.

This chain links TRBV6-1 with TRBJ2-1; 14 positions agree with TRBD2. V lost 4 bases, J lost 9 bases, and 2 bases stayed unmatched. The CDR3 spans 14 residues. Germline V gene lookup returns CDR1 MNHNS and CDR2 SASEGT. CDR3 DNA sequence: TGTGCCAGCAGTGGGGGGACTAGCGGGAGTGAGCAGTTCTTC. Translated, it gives CASSGGTSGSEQFF.

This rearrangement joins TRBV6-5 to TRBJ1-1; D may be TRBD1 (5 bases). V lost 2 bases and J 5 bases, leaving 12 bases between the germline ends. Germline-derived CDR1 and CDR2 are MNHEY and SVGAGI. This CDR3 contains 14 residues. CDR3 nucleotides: TGTGCCAGCAGTTACGGGGGACGAGGAACTGAAGCTTTCTTT. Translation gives CASSYGGRGTEAFF.

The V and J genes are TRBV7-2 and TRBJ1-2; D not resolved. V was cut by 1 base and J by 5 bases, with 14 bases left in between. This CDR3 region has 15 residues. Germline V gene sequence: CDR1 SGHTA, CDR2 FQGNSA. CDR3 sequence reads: CASSLGSGREYGYTF. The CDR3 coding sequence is TGTGCCAGCAGCTTAGGAAGCGGACGGGAGTATGGCTACACCTTC. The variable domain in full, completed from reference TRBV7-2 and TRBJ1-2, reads GAGVSQSPSNKVTEKGKDVELRCDPISGHTALYWYRQSLGQGLEFLIYFQGNSAPDKSGLPSDRFSAERTGGSVSTLTIQRTQQEDSAVYLCASSLGSGREYGYTFGSGTRLTVV.

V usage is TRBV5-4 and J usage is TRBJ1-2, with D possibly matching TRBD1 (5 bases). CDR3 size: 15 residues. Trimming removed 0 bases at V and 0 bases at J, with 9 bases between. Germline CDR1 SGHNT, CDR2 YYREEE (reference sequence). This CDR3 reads CASSLEAGSNYGYTF. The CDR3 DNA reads TGTGCCAGCAGCTTGGAGGCAGGGTCTAACTATGGCTACACCTTC.

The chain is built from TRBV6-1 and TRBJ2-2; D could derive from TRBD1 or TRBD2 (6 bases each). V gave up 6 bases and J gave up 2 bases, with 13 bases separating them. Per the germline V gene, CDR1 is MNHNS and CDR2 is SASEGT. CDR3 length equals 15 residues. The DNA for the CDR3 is TGTGCCAGCAGCATAGGGGGGACCAACACCGGGGAGCTGTTTTTT. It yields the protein CASSIGGTNTGELFF.

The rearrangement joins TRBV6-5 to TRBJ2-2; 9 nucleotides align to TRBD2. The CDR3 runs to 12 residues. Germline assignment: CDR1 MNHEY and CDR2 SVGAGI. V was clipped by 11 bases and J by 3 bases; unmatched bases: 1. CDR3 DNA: TGTGCCGTAGCGGGGGACACCGGGGAGCTGTTTTTT. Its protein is CAVAGDTGELFF.